This section outlines one T cell receptor (beta chain) sequence together with its context. This sample is part of a study of cytomegalovirus exposure and HLA in healthy donors. The primer mix had 60 Vbeta and 13 Jbeta primers. TCRdb keeps only in-frame clones here, not all; method: immunoSEQ multiplex PCR. The sample shows about 200,000 clones, around four fifths of them seen only once. CDR1 is SGHDT and CDR2 is YYEEEE in the germline V gene. The CDR3 covers 16 residues. With V trimmed by 2 bases and J by 4 bases, 9 bases remained unmatched. This receptor was identified in a woman between 50 and 59 years old in good health and CMV-seropositive. The genes are TRBV5-6 and TRBJ1-3, with TRBD1 matching over 7 bases. Sequenced input: PBMCs. Here the CDR3 reads CASSLFSTGVGNTIYF. CDR3 in DNA: TGTGCCAGCAGCTTATTTTCTACAGGGGTGGGAAACACCATATATTTT.